Following are 14 T cell receptor beta chains from one sample sequenced in a study of PD-1 blockade in classical Hodgkin lymphoma. All patients experienced relapse after autologous stem cell transplantation, and brentuximab vedotin exposure was variable. TCRdb's copy holds only in-frame clones and misses some; the assay was immunoSEQ multiplex PCR. Of 13,000 to 15,000 clones in the sample, approximately 58% are singletons; the top ten hold about 10%. The specimen comprised peripheral blood mononuclear cells (PBMCs), sampled at baseline. These receptors all stem from a human donor with classical Hodgkin lymphoma.

The CDR3 nucleotides read TGTGCCAGTAGTATGATACGGAACACTGAAGCTTTCTTT. It codes for CASSMIRNTEAFF. V is TRBV19 and J is TRBJ1-1; D gene uncertain. This CDR3 comprises 13 residues. The germline gives CDR1 LNHDA, CDR2 SQIVND (reference sequence). V lost 3 bases to trimming and J lost 1 base, with 6 bases between them.

The chain has TRBV28 and TRBJ2-3; 8 nucleotides agree with TRBD1. Germline V lookup: CDR1 MDHEN, CDR2 SYDVKM. With V trimmed by 5 bases and J by 3 bases, 7 bases remained unmatched. The CDR3 runs to 15 residues. The CDR3 sequence is CASSKDRVVTDTQYF. The CDR3, as DNA: TGTGCCAGCAGTAAGGACAGGGTAGTAACAGATACGCAGTATTTT.

The chain joins TRBV27 to TRBJ1-2; D not certain. Per germline, CDR1 MNHEY and CDR2 SMNVEV (reference sequence). The CDR3 runs to 13 residues. V lost 5 bases and J 3 bases, leaving 10 bases between the germline ends. DNA for the CDR3: TGTGCCAGCAGTATAACACAAGACTATGGCTACACCTTC. Amino acid sequence: CASSITQDYGYTF.

The chain combines TRBV18 with TRBJ2-3, with D perhaps matching TRBD1 (7 bases). Germline assignment: CDR1 KGHSH and CDR2 LQKENI. The CDR3 has 14 amino acids. V lost 8 bases, J lost 2 bases, and 14 bases lay in between. CDR3: CASPPEGATDTQYF. The CDR3 DNA reads as TGTGCCAGCCCGCCGGAGGGGGCCACAGATACGCAGTATTTT.

This clone was found a few times. This chain joins TRBV5-6 and TRBJ2-1, with D unclear. The germline gives CDR1 SGHDT, CDR2 YYEEEE. This CDR3 has 15 amino acids. V shed 0 bases and J shed 0 bases, with 7 bases lying between them. This chain's CDR3 is CASSLVASSYNEQFF. The CDR3 DNA is TGTGCCAGCAGCTTGGTGGCGAGCTCCTACAATGAGCAGTTCTTC. The whole variable domain, remainder taken from reference TRBV5-6 and TRBJ2-1, is DAGVTQSPTHLIKTRGQQVTLRCSPKSGHDTVSWYQQALGQGPQFIFQYYEEEERQRGNFPDRFSGHQFPNYSSELNVNALLLGDSALYLCASSLVASSYNEQFFGPGTRLTVL.

The CDR3 region has the DNA TGTGCCAGCAGTTACGGGCAGGGGGCGTCTGGCTACACCTTC. Residues: CASSYGQGASGYTF. The J gene is TRBJ1-2, the V gene TRBV6-5; TRBD1 agrees at 8 bases. CDR3 length: 14 residues. CDR1 is MNHEY, CDR2 SVGAGI, per germline. The junction had 6 bases not matched to a gene; V was cut back by 2 bases and J by 7 bases.

This clone was counted between two and nine times. The V and J genes are TRBV2 and TRBJ1-1, with D tentatively TRBD1 (5 bases). The CDR3 extends over 12 amino acids. Germline loops: CDR1 SNHLY, CDR2 FYNNEI. Trimming took 7 bases from V and 3 from J, leaving 9 bases between them. Here the CDR3 DNA reads TGTGCCAGCATGGGGGACGACACTGAAGCTTTCTTT. Protein: CASMGDDTEAFF.

V is TRBV5-4 and J is TRBJ2-1; 7 bases match TRBD1. The germline gives CDR1 SGHNT, CDR2 YYREEE (reference sequence). V lost 0 bases and J lost 7; bases outside the gene matches: 4. The CDR3 covers 14 residues. The chain's CDR3 is CASSLETGINEQFF. The DNA for the CDR3 is TGTGCCAGCAGCTTGGAGACAGGGATAAATGAGCAGTTCTTC.

The chain carries TRBV12-5 and TRBJ1-5; 9 bases line up with TRBD1. The CDR3 runs to 17 residues. V dropped 3 bases and J dropped 4; count of bases not matched to a gene: 10. The germline gives CDR1 LGHNT, CDR2 FRNRAP. The CDR3 is CASGFSYLGTGNQPQHF. The CDR3 DNA follows: TGTGCTAGTGGTTTCTCCTACTTAGGGACAGGGAATCAGCCCCAGCATTTT.

J is TRBJ1-1 and V is TRBV7-8; possibly TRBD1 for D (5 bases). Deletions cut 0 bases from V and 0 bases from J, with 8 bases between. The CDR3 runs to 15 residues. Germline CDR1 is SGHVS and CDR2 is FQNEAQ. The CDR3 reads CASSLAGVLNTEAFF. DNA of the CDR3: TGTGCCAGCAGCTTAGCAGGGGTTTTGAACACTGAAGCTTTCTTT.

V usage is TRBV25-1 and J usage is TRBJ2-7; D is undetermined. The ends were cut back, 7 bases at V and 6 bases at J, with 16 bases in the middle. The germline V gene has CDR1 MGHDK and CDR2 SYGVNS. The length of the CDR3 is 13 residues. For the CDR3, the DNA is TGTGCCAGCACCACCTGTCCTTTCTGCGAGCAGTACTTC. Protein: CASTTCPFCEQYF.

This clone rates as medium-sized. The chain employs TRBV28 and TRBJ1-1; TRBD1 matches 8 bases. CDR1 is MDHEN and CDR2 is SYDVKM in the germline V gene. CDR3 length: 16 residues. The J segment lost 0 bases and the V segment lost 2 bases, leaving 5 bases of the junction unmatched. The CDR3: CASSLQQGALNTEAFF. The CDR3 nucleotides read TGTGCCAGCAGTTTACAGCAGGGGGCCTTGAACACTGAAGCTTTCTTT.

Comments on this clone: A much larger clone is a single base away; this may be a read error. This rearrangement joins TRBV4-1 to TRBJ1-2; D might be TRBD1 (6 bases). The CDR3 extends over 13 amino acids. The V end was cut by 6 bases, the J end by 10 bases, with 18 bases between. Germline CDR1 is MGHRA and CDR2 is YSYEKL. The CDR3 DNA is TGCGCCAGCAGACACGGCGAGGGGGACGACTACACCTTC. Translating it yields CASRHGEGDDYTF.

The V and J genes are TRBV7-2 and TRBJ2-3, with a possible D match to TRBD1 (6 bases). The CDR3 consists of 15 residues. V lost 2 bases and J 4 bases, leaving 13 bases between the germline ends. Germline V gene data show CDR1 as SGHTA and CDR2 as FQGNSA. The CDR3 region has the DNA TGTGCCAGCAGCTTATTGAGACAGGCCTCAGATACGCAGTATTTT. Its translation: CASSLLRQASDTQYF.